This T cell receptor beta chain was found in a study of OX40 agonist ivuxolimab in advanced cancers. Overall study: While on treatment, patients had intravenous ivuxolimab at 0.01 to 10 mg/kg every 2 weeks. Subjects had a mean age of around 60 years, with a range of roughly 23 to 80; roughly 83% were male.

Here immunoSEQ multiplex PCR was the method, and the copy in TCRdb shows in-frame clones only, minus some. This sample has 50,000 or so clones, with over 60% found just once. Germline loops: CDR1 SGHRS, CDR2 YFSETQ. J gave up 5 bases and V 3 bases, and 4 bases lay outside the gene matches. This CDR3 has 16 amino acids. This TCR derives from an adult with an advanced solid tumor such as melanoma, head and neck, liver or kidney cancer. V is TRBV5-1 and J is TRBJ2-5; 16 bases map to TRBD2. Sequencing was performed on CD4+ or CD8+ T cells sorted from blood, taken in a trial of the OX40 agonist ivuxolimab. CDR3 residues: CASSSGLAGGQETQYF. CDR3 nucleotide sequence: TGCGCCAGCAGCTCGGGACTAGCGGGAGGGCAGGAGACCCAGTACTTC.